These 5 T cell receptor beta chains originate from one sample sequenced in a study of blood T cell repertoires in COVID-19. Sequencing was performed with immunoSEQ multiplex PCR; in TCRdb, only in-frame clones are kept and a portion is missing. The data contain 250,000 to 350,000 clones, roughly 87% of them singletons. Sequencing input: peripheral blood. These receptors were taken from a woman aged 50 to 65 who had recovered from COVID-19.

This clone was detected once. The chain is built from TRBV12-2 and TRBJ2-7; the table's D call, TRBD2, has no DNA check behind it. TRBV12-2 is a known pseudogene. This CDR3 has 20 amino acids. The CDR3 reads CASRLGQGRLAGGYLYEQYF. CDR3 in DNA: TGTGCAAGTCGCTTAGGACAGGGGAGACTAGCGGGAGGGTATCTCTACGAGCAGTACTTC.

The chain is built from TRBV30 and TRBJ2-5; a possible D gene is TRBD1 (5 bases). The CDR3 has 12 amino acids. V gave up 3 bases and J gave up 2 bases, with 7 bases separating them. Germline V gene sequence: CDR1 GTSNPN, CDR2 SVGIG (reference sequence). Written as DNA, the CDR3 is TGTGCCTGGAGGACAGAGCAAGAGACCCAGTACTTC. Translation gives CAWRTEQETQYF.

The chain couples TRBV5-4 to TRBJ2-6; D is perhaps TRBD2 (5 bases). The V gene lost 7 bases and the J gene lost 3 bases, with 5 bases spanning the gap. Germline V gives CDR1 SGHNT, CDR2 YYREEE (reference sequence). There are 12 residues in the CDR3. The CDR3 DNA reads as TGTGCCAGCCGGGGTGGGGCCAACGTCCTGACTTTC. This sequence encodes CASRGGANVLTF.

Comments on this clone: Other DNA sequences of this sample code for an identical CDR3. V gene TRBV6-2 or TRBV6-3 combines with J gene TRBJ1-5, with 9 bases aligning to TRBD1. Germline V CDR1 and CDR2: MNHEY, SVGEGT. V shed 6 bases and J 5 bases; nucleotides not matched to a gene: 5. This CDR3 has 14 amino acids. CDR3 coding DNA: TGTGCCAGCAGCCAGGACAGGGGTGATCAGCCCCAGCATTTT. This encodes CASSQDRGDQPQHF.

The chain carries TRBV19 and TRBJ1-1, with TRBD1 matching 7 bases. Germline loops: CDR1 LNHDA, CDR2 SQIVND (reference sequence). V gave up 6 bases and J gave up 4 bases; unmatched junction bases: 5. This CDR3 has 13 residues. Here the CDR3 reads CASRNRGSTEAFF. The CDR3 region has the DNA TGTGCCAGTAGAAACAGGGGTTCCACTGAAGCTTTCTTT.